This T cell receptor (beta chain) was retrieved from a study of cytomegalovirus exposure and HLA in healthy donors. Study summary: Earlier work reported 100 million or so unique TCR beta sequences from about 180 million T cells. Broader study findings: An analysis that was carried out later associated 15,000 to 20,000 TCR beta sequences with HLA alleles at 0.05 false discovery rate.

Germline CDR1 SNHLY, CDR2 FYNNEI. The V gene lost 4 bases and the J gene lost 4 bases, with 11 bases spanning the gap. CDR3 size: 14 residues. 60 Vbeta and 13 Jbeta primers were used in PCR. Method: immunoSEQ multiplex PCR; TCRdb's copy keeps in-frame clones and lacks some. The sample lists 250,000 to 350,000 clones; roughly 90% were seen once. Donors had nominal health at sampling but likely had unrecorded immune exposures. On this clone itself: Its antigen is not identified.

This receptor was taken from a man aged 40-49 years in good health and CMV-seropositive. Sample: PBMCs. The chain couples TRBV2 to TRBJ2-1; D may be TRBD1 (5 bases). This CDR3 reads CASSGRQFYNEQFF. CDR3 nucleotide sequence: TGTGCCAGCAGTGGACGACAGTTTTACAATGAGCAGTTCTTC.